The 7 T cell receptor beta chains presented below share a single source sample, sequenced in a study of PD-1 blockade in classical Hodgkin lymphoma. Measured with immunoSEQ multiplex PCR; TCRdb has only the in-frame clones, and not every one. Of 40,000 to 60,000 clones listed, around 73% were seen once; the top ten hold more than 13%. Each of the patients experienced relapse following autologous stem cell transplantation, and their brentuximab vedotin exposure differed. Sequences were derived from peripheral blood mononuclear cells (PBMCs), sampled before the second cycle of nivolumab. These receptors were taken from a human donor with classical Hodgkin lymphoma.

The chain recombines TRBV6-6 with TRBJ1-1; 8 positions match TRBD1. Germline V CDR1 and CDR2: MNHNY, SVGAGI (reference sequence). V dropped 4 bases and J dropped 1; count of bases not matched to a gene: 2. CDR3 size: 14 residues. The CDR3 sequence: CASSSQGGNTEAFF. The DNA for the CDR3 is TGTGCCAGCAGTTCACAGGGGGGGAACACTGAAGCTTTCTTT.

V usage is TRBV7-2 and J usage is TRBJ2-7; the D gene is possibly TRBD1 (6 bases). Germline V lookup: CDR1 SGHTA, CDR2 FQGNSA. CDR3 length: 15 residues. Trimming took 1 base from V and 3 from J, leaving 13 bases between them. The CDR3 region is CASSLVARGGYEQYF. The DNA for the CDR3 is TGTGCCAGCAGCTTAGTCGCCAGGGGCGGCTACGAGCAGTACTTC.

This clone is medium-sized by share. This chain links TRBV29-1 with TRBJ1-4; 8 bases agree with TRBD1. Looked up from germline, CDR1 is SQVTM and CDR2 is ANQGSEA. The CDR3 loop spans 14 amino acids. V dropped 5 bases and J dropped 7; count of bases not matched to a gene: 9. The chain's CDR3 is CSVMGRTGSEKLFF. CDR3 in DNA: TGCAGCGTTATGGGTAGGACAGGGAGTGAAAAACTGTTTTTT.

The J gene is TRBJ2-1, the V gene TRBV18, with 8 bases aligning to TRBD1. Germline V gene data show CDR1 as KGHSH and CDR2 as LQKENI. The CDR3 length is 12 residues. Trimming took 3 bases from V and 12 from J; bases not matched to a gene: 4. The CDR3 spells CASSPTGGAQFF. CDR3 in DNA: TGTGCCAGCTCACCCACAGGGGGAGCGCAGTTCTTC.

CDR3 region: CASNPTGGAIYGYTF. The DNA of the CDR3 is TGTGCCAGCAACCCGACAGGGGGCGCAATCTATGGCTACACCTTC. The gene calls are TRBV6-5 and TRBJ1-2, with TRBD1 matching 10 bases. This CDR3 is 15 amino acids long. CDR1 is MNHEY and CDR2 is SVGAGI in the germline V gene. V lost 7 bases, J lost 4 bases, and 9 bases stayed unmatched.

This chain links TRBV6-1 with TRBJ1-2; D call uncertain. V dropped 1 base and J dropped 5 bases, with 8 bases sitting between them. Looked up from germline, CDR1 is MNHNS and CDR2 is SASEGT. This CDR3 contains 13 residues. CDR3 region: CASSEGKPYGYTF. CDR3 coding DNA: TGTGCCAGCAGTGAAGGCAAGCCTTATGGCTACACCTTC.

The chain joins TRBV11-2 to TRBJ2-7, with TRBD1 matching 7 bases. The V and J ends lost 2 bases and 3 bases, in that order; junction bases with no gene match: 4. CDR1 SGHAT and CDR2 FQNNGV come from the germline V gene. The CDR3 length is 14 residues. The CDR3 loop reads CASSLQGQIYEQYF. Written as DNA, the CDR3 is TGTGCCAGCAGCTTACAGGGACAGATCTACGAGCAGTACTTC.